The T cell receptor beta chain described here comes from a study of blood T cell repertoires in COVID-19. At the level of the study: The United States, Italy and Spain provided the acute and convalescent COVID-19 samples. T cells, B-cell-depleted T cells, or PBMCs supplied cDNA or gDNA.

V lost 6 bases to trimming and J lost 0 bases, with 16 bases between them. The CDR3 sequence is 16 residues long. Germline V gene lookup returns CDR1 SGHDT and CDR2 YYEEEE. Source study methods: Amplification from reference gene primers served as the basis for estimated nucleated cell counts. Sequencing used immunoSEQ multiplex PCR; TCRdb keeps in-frame clones, though not all of them. The DNA was the basis for D and trimming; V, J and clone size are from that table. The data hold nearly 110,000 clones, with about two thirds observed a single time. This receptor was taken from a human donor with acute or convalescent COVID-19. The donor label of this sample is uncertain. This chain joins TRBV5-6 and TRBJ1-3; a weak D match, TRBD1 (6 bases). Sequencing was performed on peripheral blood. CDR3 DNA: TGTGCCAGCACCCGCAGGGGTGGGGTCTCTGGAAACACCATATATTTT. Translated, it gives CASTRRGGVSGNTIYF. The variable domain in full, completed from reference TRBV5-6 and TRBJ1-3, reads DAGVTQSPTHLIKTRGQQVTLRCSPKSGHDTVSWYQQALGQGPQFIFQYYEEEERQRGNFPDRFSGHQFPNYSSELNVNALLLGDSALYLCASTRRGGVSGNTIYFGEGSWLTVV.